The entry that follows covers one T cell receptor (beta chain) sequence. Different DNA sequences within this sample yield the same CDR3. This record belongs to a study of cytotoxic CD8 clonotypes in ibrutinib-treated CLL. Germline V gives CDR1 DFQATT, CDR2 SNEGSKA (reference sequence). The CDR3 totals 11 residues. The V end lost 5 bases, the J end lost 3 bases, and 8 bases lay between the germline ends. TCRdb's table, derived via immunoSEQ multiplex PCR, lists solely in-frame clones and lacks some. The sample lists 65,000 to 85,000 clones, roughly 85% occurring once. This rearrangement joins TRBV20-1 to TRBJ2-7; a possible D gene is TRBD2 (5 bases). The TCR was taken from a human donor with chronic lymphocytic leukemia. Sequencing was performed on PBMCs, taken after 24 months of ibrutinib treatment. CDR3 bases: TGCAGTGCTCGAACTAGCTACGAGCAGTACTTC. It yields the protein CSARTSYEQYF.